The 2 T cell receptor beta chains below all came from one sample that was sequenced in a study of blood T cells in healthy people across ages. Primers used in a second PCR of about 7 to 12 cycles were a sample-barcoded 5' primer and a J-beta primer mix. TCRdb recomputed calls from the 5' RACE reads with MiXCR, one row per CDR3 protein. The sample records 660,000 or so distinct CDR3 sequences, approximately 50% being singletons. The sample comprised blood. The receptor source for this set is a man between 60 and 70 years old in good health.

V is TRBV7-9 and J is TRBJ2-5; 8 bases map to TRBD2. J was trimmed by 7 bases and V by 4 bases; bases with no gene match: 11. The CDR3 has 15 amino acids. Germline-derived CDR1 and CDR2 are SEHNR and FQNEAQ (reference sequence). The chain's CDR3 is CASSSGGPGIVTQYF. In DNA, the CDR3 is TGTGCCAGCAGCTCGGGGGGGCCGGGTATCGTGACCCAGTACTTC.

V and J are TRBV5-6 and TRBJ2-7; TRBD2 agrees at 7 bases. V shed 4 bases, J shed 5 bases, and the junction held 6 bases outside the gene matches. This CDR3 comprises 13 residues. The germline V gene encodes CDR1 SGHDT and CDR2 YYEEEE. CDR3 loop: CASSPIGGNEQYF. The DNA of the CDR3 is TGTGCCAGCAGCCCCATCGGGGGGAACGAGCAGTACTTC. The full variable domain, with the rest looked up from reference TRBV5-6 and TRBJ2-7, is DAGVTQSPTHLIKTRGQQVTLRCSPKSGHDTVSWYQQALGQGPQFIFQYYEEEERQRGNFPDRFSGHQFPNYSSELNVNALLLGDSALYLCASSPIGGNEQYFGPGTRLTVT.